The present entry profiles one TCR beta chain with its context. Its antigen is as yet unknown. Data came from immunoSEQ multiplex PCR; TCRdb stores just in-frame clones and leaves some out. The table lists just under 20,000 clones, about four fifths of them singletons. These data are taken from a study of T cell therapy after organ transplantation. Turning to the study itself: T cells were expanded 2 weeks with 30 CMV class I/II epitopes. Of roughly ten patients, eight responded clinically and two did not. Findings and caveats of the study: In nonresponders, large pretherapy expansions changed minimally after therapy. Both transferred clonotypes and endogenous ones absent from products apparently reconstituted.

Sample time point: 4-8 weeks after completion of therapy. Source: CD8+ T cells from blood, taken after autologous CMV-specific T cell therapy. The clonotype was recovered from a human patient who had received a solid organ transplant and had CMV disease. Some T cells here may be from the graft donor.

The CDR3 is CASTPGTSYEQYF. Written as DNA, the CDR3 is TGTGCCAGTACCCCAGGGACCTCCTACGAGCAGTACTTC. The gene calls are TRBV19 and TRBJ2-7, with D perhaps given as TRBD1 or TRBD2 (5 bases each). This CDR3 has 13 amino acids. The V gene's germline CDR1 is LNHDA and CDR2 SQIVND (reference sequence). The V end lost 7 bases, the J end lost 0 bases, and 10 bases lay between the germline ends.